The next 6 T cell receptor beta chains were all read from a single sample in a study of T cell repertoires in cytomegalovirus infection. MiXCR, applied by TCRdb to the reads, yields one record per CDR3 protein. The profile shows approximately 110,000 distinct CDR3 sequences, around 28% of them singletons. Antigen specificity for these receptors is unknown. Specimen: CD8+ T cells from cultured PBMCs, collected from culture after CMV antigen stimulation. The receptors derive from a human donor in good health (CMV status not recorded). Some clones in this sample may be carry-over from other donors' samples.

The chain is built from TRBV5-8 and TRBJ1-6; D is uncertain. The V gene's germline CDR1 is SGHTS and CDR2 YDEGEE. The CDR3 totals 16 residues. The V end was cut by 1 base, the J end by 0 bases, with 8 bases between. CDR3 residues: CASSLTGISYNSPLHF. The CDR3 nucleotides are TGTGCCAGCAGCTTGACCGGAATCTCCTATAATTCACCCCTCCACTTT.

This clonotype has more than one count but fewer than ten. The chain combines TRBV19 with TRBJ1-1, with 9 bases that match TRBD1. J was trimmed by 6 bases and V by 6 bases; bases with no gene match: 11. The CDR3 covers 15 residues. CDR1 LNHDA and CDR2 SQIVND come from the germline V gene (reference sequence). Here the CDR3 DNA reads TGTGCCAGTAGGAGCCGGGACAGGGATTTGTCTGAAGCTTTCTTT. The encoded protein is CASRSRDRDLSEAFF.

This clonotype appeared many times. The V call is TRBV7-6, the J call TRBJ1-2; D remains ambiguous. Germline CDR1 is SGHVS and CDR2 is FNYEAQ. The CDR3 length is 16 residues. With 4 bases removed from V and 0 bases from J, the gap between germline ends came to 15 bases. The CDR3 region is CASSYQMTRTNYGYTF. CDR3 DNA sequence: TGTGCCAGCAGCTACCAAATGACAAGAACTAACTATGGCTACACCTTC.

This clonotype was counted ten times or more. This chain uses TRBV7-8 with TRBJ2-7, with D hard to call. Per the germline V gene, CDR1 is SGHVS and CDR2 is FQNEAQ. The CDR3 is made up of 14 amino acids. Trimming cost V 5 bases and J 3 bases, with 14 bases left between them. As DNA, the CDR3 is TGTGCCAGCAGCCCCCTTGGTACGGGCTACGAGCAGTACTTC. This encodes CASSPLGTGYEQYF.

This clonotype was observed many times. This chain connects TRBV7-9 to TRBJ2-1, with D uncertain. Looked up from germline, CDR1 is SEHNR and CDR2 is FQNEAQ (reference sequence). V was clipped by 3 bases and J by 2 bases, with 11 bases between them. The CDR3 is 15 residues long. CDR3 sequence: CASSFSDSAYNEQFF. The DNA for the CDR3 is TGTGCCAGCAGCTTCAGCGATAGTGCCTACAATGAGCAGTTCTTC.

In this sample, this clonotype turned up many times. This sequence joins TRBV7-9 and TRBJ2-1; D not resolved. The CDR3 is made up of 16 amino acids. V was trimmed by 4 bases and J by 0 bases, leaving 13 bases between them. Germline CDR1 and CDR2: SEHNR and FQNEAQ (reference sequence). CDR3 sequence reads: CASSSLQLRSYNEQFF. CDR3 nucleotides: TGTGCCAGCAGCTCCCTCCAGCTACGCTCCTACAATGAGCAGTTCTTC. The full variable domain, in which reference TRBV7-9 and TRBJ2-1 provide the parts outside the CDR3, is DTGVSQNPRHKITKRGQNVTFRCDPISEHNRLYWYRQTLGQGPEFLTYFQNEAQLEKSRLLSDRFSAERPKGSFSTLEIQRTEQGDSAMYLCASSSLQLRSYNEQFFGPGTRLTVL.